In this sample, the clone carrying this T cell receptor (beta chain) turned up a few times. Sequenced by immunoSEQ multiplex PCR; TCRdb stores in-frame clones only, minus some. Of fewer than 400,000 clones detected, about 74% appear once; the ten largest clones hold under 13%. The data stem from a study of shared clonotypes between healthy human individuals. Germline CDR1 reads SNHLY; CDR2 reads FYNNEI. The V and J ends lost 8 bases and 1 base respectively, with 13 bases between them. The CDR3 loop spans 14 amino acids. Sequencing used memory CD4+ T cells sorted from blood. Subset: CD45RA-negative fraction. The chain uses TRBV2 and TRBJ2-3, with a possible D match to TRBD1 (6 bases). The source is a man aged 30 to 39 in good health. In DNA form, the CDR3 reads TGTGCCAGCTGCCGGGACACTGGCACAGATACGCAGTATTTT. It is translated as CASCRDTGTDTQYF.